The 9 T cell receptor beta chains in this list originate from one sample, sequenced in a study of shared T cell receptors in the human thymus. Libraries were prepared by immunoSEQ multiplex PCR; TCRdb keeps only in-frame clonotypes and omits some of them. The sample shows about 540,000 clones, around 82% of them seen only once. The same sample was also studied in work on human thymus T cells.

Sequencing was done on a sample of thymocytes. The receptors here all came from a boy younger than two with a congenital heart defect.

The V call is TRBV11-3, the J call TRBJ2-7; 8 bases fit TRBD2. This CDR3 has 14 residues. The germline CDR1 and CDR2 sequences are SGHNT and YENEEA. V lost 3 bases to trimming and J lost 2 bases; unmatched junction nucleotides: 3. CDR3 in DNA: TGTGCCAGCAGCTTCACTAGCGGACCCTACGAGCAGTACTTC. Protein: CASSFTSGPYEQYF.

The chain has TRBV10-3 and TRBJ2-5; TRBD2 matches at 8 bases. This CDR3 has 14 residues. Trimming took 6 bases from V and 4 from J; bases not matched to a gene: 7. CDR1 and CDR2 from the germline V gene are ENHRY and SYGVKD. In DNA form, the CDR3 reads TGTGCCATCAGGGAAGCGGGAGTGGGAGAGACCCAGTACTTC. Translation: CAIREAGVGETQYF.

This sequence joins TRBV4-3 and TRBJ2-3; D remains ambiguous. The V and J ends lost 0 bases and 6 bases respectively, with 22 bases between them. This CDR3 has 18 residues. CDR1 is LGHNA and CDR2 is YSLEER in the germline V gene. CDR3 loop: CASSQEWALRRLPDTQYF. The CDR3 nucleotides read TGCGCCAGCAGCCAAGAATGGGCCCTCCGTAGGCTCCCGGATACGCAGTATTTT.

This clone was counted once. V gene TRBV15 combines with J gene TRBJ2-3; the match to TRBD2 covers 7 bases. This CDR3 is 18 amino acids long. Per germline, CDR1 LNHNV and CDR2 YYDKDF (reference sequence). Trimming cost V 1 base and J 4 bases; bases outside gene matches: 14. CDR3 DNA: TGTGCCACCAGCAGAGGCGGGGGTCGGGGAATCATCCCAGATACGCAGTATTTT. Translated: CATSRGGGRGIIPDTQYF.

The chain links TRBV4-1 to TRBJ2-7, with 7 bases that match TRBD2. The V gene end was trimmed by 4 bases and the J gene end by 7 bases; junction bases not matched to a gene: 13. This CDR3 spans 15 amino acids. The germline CDR1 and CDR2 sequences are MGHRA and YSYEKL. CDR3 loop: CASSRPGLPLWEQYF. In nucleotides, the CDR3 is TGCGCCAGCAGCCGCCCGGGACTACCTCTTTGGGAGCAGTACTTC.

V gene TRBV29-1 combines with J gene TRBJ2-3; 14 nucleotides match TRBD2. The length of the CDR3 is 17 residues. Germline trimming cut 1 base from V and 3 bases from J; bases unmatched to any gene: 6. CDR1 is SQVTM, CDR2 ANQGSEA, per germline. The CDR3 loop reads CSVEVRLAGGGTDTQYF. The CDR3 DNA is TGCAGCGTTGAAGTGAGACTAGCGGGAGGGGGAACAGATACGCAGTATTTT.

V is TRBV6-1 and J is TRBJ2-4; D is possibly TRBD1 (6 bases). This CDR3 is built from 17 residues. Trimming shortened V by 1 base and J by 0 bases, and 13 bases separated the two germline ends. Germline assignment: CDR1 MNHNS and CDR2 SASEGT. CDR3 region: CASSEGWGPEAKNIQYF. CDR3 bases: TGTGCCAGCAGTGAAGGGTGGGGGCCGGAAGCCAAAAACATTCAGTACTTC.

The chain has TRBV7-6 and TRBJ1-1; 7 bases agree with TRBD1. Germline assignment: CDR1 SGHVS and CDR2 FNYEAQ. The V gene end was trimmed by 5 bases and the J gene end by 1 base; junction bases not matched to a gene: 7. CDR3 length equals 15 residues. The CDR3: CASSQDGTANTEAFF. In DNA form, the CDR3 reads TGTGCCAGCAGCCAAGACGGGACAGCGAACACTGAAGCTTTCTTT.

This rearrangement joins TRBV4-3 to TRBJ2-3, with 8 bases that match TRBD2. The CDR3 covers 16 residues. Looked up from germline, CDR1 is LGHNA and CDR2 is YSLEER. V shed 0 bases and J 3 bases; nucleotides not matched to a gene: 5. The CDR3 coding sequence is TGCGCCAGCAGCCAAGAGAGCGGGAGCGGAACAGATACGCAGTATTTT. Amino acid sequence: CASSQESGSGTDTQYF.